This passage covers 30 T cell receptor beta chains from one sample sequenced in a study of T cell repertoires in cytomegalovirus infection. Each CDR3 protein gets one entry after TCRdb re-called the reads with MiXCR. Here the sample spans about 260,000 distinct CDR3 sequences, approximately 13% being singletons. Material: PBMCs. The origin of the receptors is a human donor in good health (CMV status not recorded). Some clones in this sample may be carry-over from other donors' samples.

Ten or more counts support this clonotype. The chain is built from TRBV7-2 and TRBJ1-5, with D unclear. From germline, CDR1 is SGHTA and CDR2 FQGNSA. The CDR3 loop spans 13 amino acids. Trimming shortened V by 2 bases and J by 4 bases, and 6 bases separated the two germline ends. The CDR3 DNA follows: TGTGCCAGCAGCTTAACGGAGAATCAGCCCCAGCATTTT. Its protein product is CASSLTENQPQHF.

The chain recombines TRBV9 with TRBJ1-2, with TRBD1 as a possible D gene (5 bases). Per the germline V gene, CDR1 is SGDLS and CDR2 is YYNGEE. This CDR3 is built from 12 residues. Trimming shortened V by 7 bases and J by 2 bases, and 9 bases separated the two germline ends. CDR3 amino acids: CASGGKNYGYTF. In DNA, the CDR3 is TGTGCCAGCGGGGGAAAAAACTATGGCTACACCTTC.

This chain uses TRBV5-1 with TRBJ1-1, with D possibly matching TRBD1 (5 bases). The CDR3 contains 14 residues. Per germline, CDR1 SGHRS and CDR2 YFSETQ. V lost 4 bases and J 1 base, leaving 11 bases between the germline ends. The CDR3 protein is CASSRGPTNTEAFF. CDR3 sequence (DNA): TGCGCCAGCAGCCGGGGACCGACGAACACTGAAGCTTTCTTT.

At least ten counts were recorded for this clonotype. J is TRBJ1-1 and V is TRBV12-3 or TRBV12-4; D is unresolved. V was clipped by 6 bases and J by 5 bases, with 7 bases between them. This CDR3 has 11 residues. The CDR3 coding sequence is TGTGCCAGCAGGGGAGAGACTGAAGCTTTCTTT. Translation gives CASRGETEAFF.

The rearrangement joins TRBV10-3 to TRBJ2-5; 7 nucleotides match TRBD1. The junction had 6 bases not matched to a gene; V was cut back by 3 bases and J by 5 bases. Germline-derived CDR1 and CDR2 are ENHRY and SYGVKD. The CDR3 contains 14 residues. This CDR3 reads CAISDPRGLETQYF. The CDR3 DNA reads TGTGCCATCAGTGACCCCAGGGGGTTGGAGACCCAGTACTTC.

This clonotype has at least ten counts. This rearrangement joins TRBV7-9 to TRBJ2-2, with TRBD1 matching over 8 bases. There are 19 residues in the CDR3. V shed 4 bases and J 2 bases; nucleotides not matched to a gene: 15. CDR1 is SEHNR, CDR2 FQNEAQ, per germline (reference sequence). CDR3 in amino acids: CASSSGLDRVLLNTGELFF. In DNA form, the CDR3 reads TGTGCCAGCAGCTCAGGGCTGGACAGGGTTCTACTAAACACCGGGGAGCTGTTTTTT.

A few counts support this clonotype. The chain recombines TRBV28 with TRBJ2-1; possible D gene TRBD2, 5 bases. V was shortened by 5 bases and J by 5 bases, with 19 bases between the two germline ends. Germline-derived CDR1 and CDR2 are MDHEN and SYDVKM. The CDR3 has 16 residues. The CDR3 DNA follows: TGTGCCAGCAGTCCCCTTTACTCGTTGGGAGACAATGAGCAGTTCTTC. As protein: CASSPLYSLGDNEQFF.

There are many counts of this clonotype. The chain uses TRBV7-2 and TRBJ1-5; no clear D. The germline V gene has CDR1 SGHTA and CDR2 FQGNSA. CDR3 length equals 13 residues. V was pared by 1 base and J by 3 bases, with 4 bases between. The CDR3 nucleotides are TGTGCCAGCAGCTTAGACCACAATCAGCCCCAGCATTTT. Protein: CASSLDHNQPQHF.

This clonotype was seen at least ten times. The chain uses TRBV6-5 and TRBJ2-1; TRBD2 agrees at 10 bases. The V and J ends lost 1 base and 6 bases, in that order; junction bases with no gene match: 12. CDR1 is MNHEY, CDR2 SVGAGI, per germline. The CDR3 is 18 amino acids. CDR3 loop: CASSYWASGGTILNEQFF. The CDR3 DNA reads TGTGCCAGCAGTTACTGGGCTAGCGGGGGAACAATCCTCAATGAGCAGTTCTTC.

This clonotype was observed a handful of times. As DNA, the CDR3 is TGCAGCGTTAAGGGGGGAGGCTCCTACGAGCAGTACTTC. Translated, it gives CSVKGGGSYEQYF. The chain recombines TRBV29-1 with TRBJ2-7; the D gene could be TRBD1 or TRBD2 (6 bases each). The V end lost 5 bases, the J end lost 0 bases, and 11 bases lay between the germline ends. The CDR3 runs 13 residues. Germline V lookup: CDR1 SQVTM, CDR2 ANQGSEA.

J is TRBJ2-1 and V is TRBV18; D is possibly TRBD1 or TRBD2 (5 bases each). CDR1 is KGHSH, CDR2 LQKENI, per germline. The CDR3 is made up of 15 amino acids. V was clipped by 6 bases and J by 2 bases, with 14 bases between them. The CDR3 reads CASSQDPGPYNEQFF. CDR3 coding DNA: TGTGCCAGCTCCCAGGACCCGGGACCCTACAATGAGCAGTTCTTC.

This clonotype was recorded at least ten times. The CDR3 loop reads CASRMTSGRQNEQFF. As DNA, the CDR3 is TGTGCCAGCAGGATGACTAGCGGGAGGCAAAATGAGCAGTTCTTC. The chain recombines TRBV6-5 with TRBJ2-1, with 13 bases that match TRBD2. This CDR3 is 15 amino acids long. The germline V gene has CDR1 MNHEY and CDR2 SVGAGI. The trim removed 6 bases at V and 7 bases at J, leaving 6 bases unmatched.

This clonotype was counted between two and nine times. V usage is TRBV5-6 and J usage is TRBJ2-7, with 8 bases identical to TRBD2. V shed 3 bases, J shed 10 bases, and the junction held 6 bases outside the gene matches. Germline V CDR1 and CDR2: SGHDT, YYEEEE. This CDR3 region has 12 residues. Written as DNA, the CDR3 is TGTGCCAGCAGCTCCCGGCGGGGGGACCAGTACTTC. Translated: CASSSRRGDQYF.

This chain links TRBV4-1 with TRBJ2-3; tentatively, D is TRBD1 or TRBD2 (6 bases each). Trimming stripped 0 bases from V and 7 bases from J, with 14 bases between. Germline V gene lookup returns CDR1 MGHRA and CDR2 YSYEKL. The CDR3 consists of 15 residues. DNA of the CDR3: TGCGCCAGCAGCCAAGATCGGGGGCCGGCGAATACGCAGTATTTT. Translation: CASSQDRGPANTQYF.

This clonotype was observed many times. This rearrangement joins TRBV15 to TRBJ2-1; 9 bases line up with TRBD1. The CDR3 loop spans 16 amino acids. Trimming removed 0 bases from V and 8 bases from J; junction bases left unmatched: 8. The germline V gene has CDR1 LNHNV and CDR2 YYDKDF (reference sequence). CDR3 residues: CATSRDGTGSPDEQFF. CDR3 bases: TGTGCCACCAGCAGAGACGGGACAGGGAGTCCAGATGAGCAGTTCTTC.

This clonotype was observed a handful of times. The chain uses TRBV14 and TRBJ1-5; no definite D call. V was clipped by 1 base and J by 0 bases, with 22 bases between them. The CDR3 consists of 20 residues. CDR1 SGHDN and CDR2 FVKESK come from the germline V gene. This CDR3 is CASSQGAGSPKSDSNQPQHF. The CDR3 nucleotides read TGTGCCAGCAGCCAAGGCGCCGGGTCTCCGAAGTCGGATAGCAATCAGCCCCAGCATTTT.

This clonotype was observed a few times. The J gene is TRBJ1-1, the V gene TRBV5-1; D is unclear. The V gene's germline CDR1 is SGHRS and CDR2 YFSETQ. This CDR3 region has 15 residues. V was cut by 4 bases and J by 0 bases, with 13 bases left in between. The CDR3 DNA follows: TGCGCCAGCAGCCCCACCACAGCTATGAACACTGAAGCTTTCTTT. Its translation is CASSPTTAMNTEAFF.

This chain uses TRBV11-1 with TRBJ1-1, with D perhaps matching TRBD1 (5 bases). V lost 1 base and J lost 4, with 10 bases in between. CDR1 is SGHAT, CDR2 FQDESV, per germline (reference sequence). The CDR3 runs to 14 residues. In nucleotides, the CDR3 is TGTGCCAGCAGCTTAGAGGCAGGGATCACTGAAGCTTTCTTT. Its translation: CASSLEAGITEAFF.

The chain couples TRBV6-6 to TRBJ2-7; the match to TRBD1 covers 7 bases. The CDR3 has 17 amino acids. Germline V lookup: CDR1 MNHNY, CDR2 SVGAGI (reference sequence). The V segment lost 2 bases and the J segment 2 bases; nucleotides outside the gene matches: 12. The CDR3 is CASSYRTGSRSTYEQYF. The CDR3 region has the DNA TGTGCCAGCAGTTACCGGACAGGATCGCGATCCACCTACGAGCAGTACTTC.

This clonotype was recorded at least ten times. This sequence joins TRBV7-2 and TRBJ1-2; 8 bases align to TRBD1. Germline values: CDR1 SGHTA, CDR2 FQGNSA. V dropped 4 bases and J dropped 6; count of bases not matched to a gene: 10. The CDR3 loop spans 15 amino acids. The CDR3 here is CASSSAVTGVNGYTF. For the CDR3, the DNA is TGTGCCAGCAGCTCCGCCGTGACAGGGGTTAATGGCTACACCTTC.

The chain joins TRBV28 to TRBJ1-4; TRBD1 might be the D (6 bases). Trimming removed 8 bases at V and 0 bases at J, with 13 bases between. The germline V gene has CDR1 MDHEN and CDR2 SYDVKM. The CDR3 runs to 15 residues. The CDR3, as DNA: TGTGCCAGCCGGGGGGGCTCCGCAACTAATGAAAAACTGTTTTTT. It yields the protein CASRGGSATNEKLFF.

This clonotype appeared a single time. The chain links TRBV20-1 to TRBJ2-7; 11 nucleotides match TRBD2. Germline V gene sequence: CDR1 DFQATT, CDR2 SNEGSKA (reference sequence). With 2 bases clipped from V and 1 base from J, the junction kept 7 bases outside the gene matches. This CDR3 contains 16 residues. The CDR3 is CSARSLTSGRSYEQYF. CDR3 nucleotides: TGCAGTGCTAGATCCCTCACTAGCGGGAGATCCTACGAGCAGTACTTC.

In nucleotides, the CDR3 is TGTGCCACCAGAGACAGTAGCACAGATACGCAGTATTTT. It translates to CATRDSSTDTQYF. The V call is TRBV24-1, the J call TRBJ2-3; TRBD1 is a possible D gene (5 bases). This CDR3 has 13 amino acids. In germline, CDR1 is KGHDR, CDR2 SFDVKD. With 7 bases removed from V and 0 bases from J, the gap between germline ends came to 7 bases.

This clonotype was counted a few times. The rearrangement joins TRBV6-6 to TRBJ2-5; 10 bases line up with TRBD2. Germline trimming cut 4 bases from V and 5 bases from J; bases unmatched to any gene: 10. This CDR3 spans 16 amino acids. Germline CDR1 is MNHNY and CDR2 is SVGAGI (reference sequence). The CDR3 nucleotides read TGTGCCAGCAGTTCAACTAGCGGGGAGAGGCGCGAGACCCAGTACTTC. Amino acid sequence: CASSSTSGERRETQYF.

This clonotype was counted a few times. The rearrangement links TRBV29-1 to TRBJ2-7; either TRBD1 or TRBD2 may supply D (5 bases each). The CDR3 has 12 amino acids. CDR1 and CDR2 (germline): SQVTM, ANQGSEA. Trimming took off 3 bases at V and 1 base at J, with 7 bases between the two ends. The CDR3 region is CSVEGDSYEQYF. CDR3 DNA sequence: TGCAGCGTTGAGGGGGATTCCTACGAGCAGTACTTC.

This clonotype was observed many times. This chain connects TRBV7-3 to TRBJ2-7, with 10 positions matching TRBD2. CDR1 and CDR2 (germline): SGHTA, FQGTGA. The CDR3 is 15 amino acids. Trimming cost V 3 bases and J 2 bases; bases outside gene matches: 4. CDR3 in DNA: TGTGCCAGCAGCTTGGCAGCGGGAGGGACCTACGAGCAGTACTTC. This codes for CASSLAAGGTYEQYF.

The sample holds a few counts of this clonotype. The V gene is TRBV29-1, the J gene TRBJ2-5; 11 bases match TRBD2. CDR3 size: 13 residues. V was pared by 8 bases and J by 5 bases, with 7 bases of the junction left unmatched. Per the germline V gene, CDR1 is SQVTM and CDR2 is ANQGSEA. CDR3 sequence reads: CSLGLAGHETQYF. The DNA for the CDR3 is TGCAGCCTCGGACTAGCGGGTCATGAGACCCAGTACTTC.

This chain joins TRBV5-5 and TRBJ2-1; D is ambiguous. This CDR3 region has 13 residues. V shed 0 bases and J shed 7 bases, with 8 bases lying between them. Germline V gene data show CDR1 as SGHKS and CDR2 as YYEKEE (reference sequence). The chain's CDR3 is CASSLVEQNEQFF. The CDR3 DNA follows: TGTGCCAGCAGCTTGGTTGAGCAGAATGAGCAGTTCTTC.

The chain employs TRBV10-3 and TRBJ2-2; D gene ambiguous. Per the germline V gene, CDR1 is ENHRY and CDR2 is SYGVKD. The CDR3 length is 14 residues. V lost 6 bases to trimming and J lost 2 bases, with 10 bases between them. CDR3 loop: CAIRQKSNTGELFF. The CDR3 bases are TGTGCCATCAGACAGAAATCAAACACCGGGGAGCTGTTTTTT.

This clonotype has a count of ten or more. In DNA, the CDR3 is TGTGCCAGCAGCCAAGATTGGCTGGGCGATGGCTCCTACAATGAGCAGTTCTTC. The encoded protein is CASSQDWLGDGSYNEQFF. The V and J genes are TRBV4-2 and TRBJ2-1; D is undetermined. The ends were cut back, 0 bases at V and 0 bases at J, with 15 bases in the middle. There are 18 residues in the CDR3. Germline V gene data show CDR1 as LGHNA and CDR2 as YNFKEQ.